The entry that follows covers one T cell receptor (beta chain) sequence. The target antigen is unknown. This CDR3 region has 14 residues. The V end was cut by 3 bases, the J end by 4 bases, with 10 bases between. Germline V gene lookup returns CDR1 SGHAT and CDR2 FQNNGV. The source of the sample is a study of blood T cells in healthy people across ages. Study results and limitations: With donor CMV status unknown, expanded clonotype changes were possibly confounded.

Sample-barcoded 5' priming and a J-beta primer mix drove a second PCR of 7 to 11 cycles. One entry per CDR3 protein results from TCRdb running MiXCR on the 5' RACE reads. Of about 970,000 distinct CDR3 sequences detected, roughly half appear once; the ten largest clones hold 20% to 25%. Sequenced sample: blood. This receptor was obtained from a woman aged 55-70 years in good health. The rearrangement uses TRBV11-2 and TRBJ2-1; possibly TRBD1 for D (6 bases). CDR3 nucleotides: TGTGCCAGCAGCTTCCGGACAGCTTACAATGAGCAGTTCTTC. Its translation: CASSFRTAYNEQFF.